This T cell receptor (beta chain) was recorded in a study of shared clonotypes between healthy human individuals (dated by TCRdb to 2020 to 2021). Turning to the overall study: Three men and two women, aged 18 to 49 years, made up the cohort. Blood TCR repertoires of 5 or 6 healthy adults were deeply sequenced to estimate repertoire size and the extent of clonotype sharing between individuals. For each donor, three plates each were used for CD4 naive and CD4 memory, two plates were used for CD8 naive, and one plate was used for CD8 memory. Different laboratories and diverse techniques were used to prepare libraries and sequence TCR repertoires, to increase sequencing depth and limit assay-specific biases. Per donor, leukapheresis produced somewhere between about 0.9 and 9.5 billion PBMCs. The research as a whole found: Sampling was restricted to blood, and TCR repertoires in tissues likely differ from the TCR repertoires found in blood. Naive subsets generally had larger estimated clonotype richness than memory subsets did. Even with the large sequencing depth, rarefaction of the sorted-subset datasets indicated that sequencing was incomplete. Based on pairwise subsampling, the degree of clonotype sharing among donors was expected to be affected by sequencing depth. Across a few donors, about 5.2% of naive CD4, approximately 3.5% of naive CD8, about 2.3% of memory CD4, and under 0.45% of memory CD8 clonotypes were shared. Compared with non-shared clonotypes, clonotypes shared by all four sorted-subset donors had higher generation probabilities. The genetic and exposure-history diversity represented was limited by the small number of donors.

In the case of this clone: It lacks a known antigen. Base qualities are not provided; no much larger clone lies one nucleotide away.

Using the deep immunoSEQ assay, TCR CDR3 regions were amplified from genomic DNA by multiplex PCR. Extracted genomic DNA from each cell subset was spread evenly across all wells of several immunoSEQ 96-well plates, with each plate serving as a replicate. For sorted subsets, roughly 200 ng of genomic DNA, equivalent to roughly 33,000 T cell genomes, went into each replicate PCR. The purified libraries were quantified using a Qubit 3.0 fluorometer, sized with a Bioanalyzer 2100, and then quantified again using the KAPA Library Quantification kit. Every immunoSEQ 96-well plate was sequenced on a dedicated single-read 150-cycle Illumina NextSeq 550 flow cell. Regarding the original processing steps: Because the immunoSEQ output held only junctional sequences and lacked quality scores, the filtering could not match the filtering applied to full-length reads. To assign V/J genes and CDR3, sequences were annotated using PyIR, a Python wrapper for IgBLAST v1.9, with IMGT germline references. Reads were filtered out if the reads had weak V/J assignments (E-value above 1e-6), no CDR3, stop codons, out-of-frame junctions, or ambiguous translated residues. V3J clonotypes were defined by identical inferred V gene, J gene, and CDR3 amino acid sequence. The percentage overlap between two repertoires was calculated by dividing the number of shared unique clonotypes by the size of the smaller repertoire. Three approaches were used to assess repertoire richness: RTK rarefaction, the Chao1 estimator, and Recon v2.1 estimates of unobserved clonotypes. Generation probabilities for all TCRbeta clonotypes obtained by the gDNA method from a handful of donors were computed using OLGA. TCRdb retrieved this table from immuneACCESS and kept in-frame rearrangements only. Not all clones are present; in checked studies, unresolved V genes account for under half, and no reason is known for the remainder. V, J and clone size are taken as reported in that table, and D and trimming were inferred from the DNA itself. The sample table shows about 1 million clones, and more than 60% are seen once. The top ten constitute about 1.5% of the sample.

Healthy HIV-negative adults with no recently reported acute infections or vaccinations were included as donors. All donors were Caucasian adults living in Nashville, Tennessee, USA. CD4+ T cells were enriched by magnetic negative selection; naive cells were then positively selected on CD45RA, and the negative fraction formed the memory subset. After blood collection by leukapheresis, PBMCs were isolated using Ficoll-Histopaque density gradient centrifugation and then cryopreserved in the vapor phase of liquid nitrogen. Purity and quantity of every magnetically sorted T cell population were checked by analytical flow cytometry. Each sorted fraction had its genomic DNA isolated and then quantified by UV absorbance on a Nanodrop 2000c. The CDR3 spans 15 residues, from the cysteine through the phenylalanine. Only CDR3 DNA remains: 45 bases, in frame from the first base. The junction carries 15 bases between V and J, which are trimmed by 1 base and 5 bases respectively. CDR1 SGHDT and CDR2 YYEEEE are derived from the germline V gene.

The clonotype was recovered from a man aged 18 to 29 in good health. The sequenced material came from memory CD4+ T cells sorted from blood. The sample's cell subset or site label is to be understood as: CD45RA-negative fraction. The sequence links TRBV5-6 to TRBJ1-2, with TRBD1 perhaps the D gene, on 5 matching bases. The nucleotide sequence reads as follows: TGTGCCAGCAGCTTGCGAGGGGAGAGGAGGTATGGCTACACCTTC. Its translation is CASSLRGERRYGYTF.